The 12 T cell receptor beta chains given below trace back to one sample, sequenced in a study of shared clonotypes between healthy human individuals. Some clones are missing from TCRdb's copy, which holds only in-frame ones; the method was immunoSEQ multiplex PCR. This table has 2 million to 2.5 million clones, 85% to 95% appearing once. What was sequenced was naive CD4+ T cells from PBMCs. Subset defined: CD45RA+ positively selected. These receptors all stem from a man between 18 and 29 years old in good health. Some clones in this sample may be carry-over from other donors' samples.

The CDR3 region has the DNA TGCGCCAGCAGCAGCCAGACAGGGTCTTTTCGTCTTTACGAGCAGTACTTC. Protein: CASSSQTGSFRLYEQYF. The chain combines TRBV5-1 with TRBJ2-7, with 7 bases that match TRBD1. With 4 bases clipped from V and 4 bases from J, the junction kept 17 bases outside the gene matches. The CDR3 is 17 residues long. The germline V gene encodes CDR1 SGHRS and CDR2 YFSETQ.

This chain links TRBV7-2 with TRBJ1-2, with TRBD1 matching over 8 bases. V lost 5 bases to trimming and J lost 4 bases; unmatched junction nucleotides: 12. The CDR3 has 16 amino acids. Germline V gene data show CDR1 as SGHTA and CDR2 as FQGNSA. As DNA, the CDR3 is TGTGCCAGCAGCGCTTATTCAGGGGGCGCGGGCTATGGCTACACCTTC. This translates into CASSAYSGGAGYGYTF.

This sequence joins TRBV7-2 and TRBJ2-2; no clear D gene. Germline loops: CDR1 SGHTA, CDR2 FQGNSA. This CDR3 has 15 residues. V shed 2 bases and J shed 0 bases, with 7 bases lying between them. CDR3 loop: CASSLQRPNTGELFF. CDR3 DNA: TGTGCCAGCAGCTTACAGCGTCCGAACACCGGGGAGCTGTTTTTT. The full variable domain, rest sourced from reference TRBV7-2 and TRBJ2-2, is GAGVSQSPSNKVTEKGKDVELRCDPISGHTALYWYRQSLGQGLEFLIYFQGNSAPDKSGLPSDRFSAERTGGSVSTLTIQRTQQEDSAVYLCASSLQRPNTGELFFGEGSRLTVL.

The rearrangement uses TRBV30 and TRBJ1-6; D gene unclear. The CDR3 runs 12 residues. Per the germline V gene, CDR1 is GTSNPN and CDR2 is SVGIG (reference sequence). Between the trimmed V and J ends, which lost 2 bases and 10 bases, there was a span of 9 bases. CDR3: CAWSWISSPLHF. CDR3 DNA sequence: TGTGCCTGGAGTTGGATCTCCTCACCCCTCCACTTT.

This rearrangement joins TRBV11-3 to TRBJ2-7, with 7 bases matching TRBD1. Germline CDR1 SGHNT, CDR2 YENEEA. The junction had 8 bases not matched to a gene; V was cut back by 0 bases and J by 6 bases. The CDR3 spans 15 residues. DNA for the CDR3: TGTGCCAGCAGCTTAGAGGACAGGCCTTCCAGCGAGCAGTACTTC. Translated: CASSLEDRPSSEQYF.

The chain uses TRBV28 and TRBJ1-3; perhaps TRBD1 as D (6 bases). Germline values: CDR1 MDHEN, CDR2 SYDVKM. Trimming removed 5 bases from V and 2 bases from J, with 13 bases in between. The CDR3 runs to 15 residues. This CDR3 is CASSAGGRAGNTIYF. CDR3 coding DNA: TGTGCCAGCAGTGCGGGGGGCAGGGCTGGAAACACCATATATTTT.

This chain uses TRBV27 with TRBJ1-3; TRBD1 aligns across 8 bases. CDR1 and CDR2 from the germline V gene are MNHEY and SMNVEV (reference sequence). The CDR3 is made up of 20 amino acids. The trim removed 0 bases at V and 2 bases at J, leaving 15 bases unmatched. CDR3 in amino acids: CASSLSNTQGARGTGNTIYF. In nucleotides, the CDR3 is TGTGCCAGCAGTTTATCTAACACGCAGGGGGCGCGGGGAACTGGAAACACCATATATTTT.

The V call is TRBV5-6, the J call TRBJ2-5, with TRBD2 matching over 7 bases. CDR1 is SGHDT, CDR2 YYEEEE, per germline. This CDR3 spans 13 amino acids. With V trimmed by 4 bases and J by 5 bases, 5 bases remained unmatched. The CDR3 sequence: CASSTGRGETQYF. The DNA of the CDR3 is TGTGCCAGCAGCACGGGGAGGGGTGAGACCCAGTACTTC.

This chain links TRBV7-3 with TRBJ2-2, with TRBD2 as a possible D gene (6 bases). The CDR3 contains 16 residues. From germline, CDR1 is SGHTA and CDR2 FQGTGA. Trimming stripped 0 bases from V and 5 bases from J, with 13 bases between. CDR3 bases: TGTGCCAGCAGCTTAACGGGCGGGACCCAAACCGGGGAGCTGTTTTTT. Encoded protein: CASSLTGGTQTGELFF.

This rearrangement joins TRBV7-3 to TRBJ2-6; D perhaps matches TRBD1 (6 bases). V lost 3 bases to trimming and J lost 1 base, with 16 bases between them. Per germline, CDR1 SGHTA and CDR2 FQGTGA. This CDR3 has 18 residues. This CDR3 is CASSFPTGGISGANVLTF. CDR3 in DNA: TGTGCCAGCAGCTTTCCGACAGGTGGGATTTCTGGGGCCAACGTCCTGACTTTC.

As concerns this clone: The sample carries other DNA sequences with the same CDR3. The chain combines TRBV5-1 with TRBJ2-3, with D unclear. The CDR3 runs 12 residues. The germline CDR1 and CDR2 sequences are SGHRS and YFSETQ. V shed 1 base and J shed 4 bases, with 4 bases lying between them. CDR3 in DNA: TGCGCCAGCAGCTTGCCATCAGATACGCAGTATTTT. It encodes CASSLPSDTQYF.

The genes are TRBV28 and TRBJ2-6; 9 positions match TRBD2. The CDR3 is 18 residues long. The germline V gene has CDR1 MDHEN and CDR2 SYDVKM. After removal of 4 bases from V and 4 bases from J, the junction contained 11 bases not matched to a gene. The CDR3 is CASSSPSGKYPGANVLTF. The CDR3 nucleotides read TGTGCCAGCAGTTCCCCTAGCGGGAAATATCCGGGGGCCAACGTCCTGACTTTC.